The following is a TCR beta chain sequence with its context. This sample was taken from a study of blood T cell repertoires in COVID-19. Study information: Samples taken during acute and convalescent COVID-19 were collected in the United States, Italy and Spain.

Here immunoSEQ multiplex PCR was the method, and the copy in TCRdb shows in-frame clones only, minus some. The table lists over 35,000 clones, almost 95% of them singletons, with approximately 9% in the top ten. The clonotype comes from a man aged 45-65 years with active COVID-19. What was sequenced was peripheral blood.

The CDR3 DNA is TGTGCCAGCAGCTTGGTGGCTGATTATGGCTACACCTTC. It translates to CASSLVADYGYTF. V gene TRBV5-5 combines with J gene TRBJ1-2, with D hard to call. The germline V gene encodes CDR1 SGHKS and CDR2 YYEKEE (reference sequence). The CDR3 extends over 13 amino acids. V was cut by 0 bases and J by 5 bases, with 8 bases left in between.